This T cell receptor beta chain derives from a study of tumor and adjacent non-tumor tissue in lung cancer. TCRbeta libraries were built with three rounds of nested PCR, modified from ARM-PCR. One entry per CDR3 protein, called by TCRdb with MiXCR from the multiplex PCR reads. The table shows about 75,000 distinct CDR3 sequences, with roughly 70% occurring only once. Note on this clonotype: The germline gene is not matched at one end of the junction; a read error may be the cause.

This CDR3 region has 16 residues. CDR1 DFQATT and CDR2 SNEGSKA come from the germline V gene (reference sequence). This sample's RNA came from whole unsorted tissue. More than 3 cm separated this lung sample from the edge of the tumor. The sequencing input was distant non-tumor lung tissue. The J gene is TRBJ2-7, the V gene TRBV20-1; TRBD1 aligns across 7 bases. The sequence derives from a woman in her forties or fifties with non-small cell lung cancer. CDR3 residues: CNARAQARDSSYEQYF. CDR3 in DNA: TGCAATGCTAGAGCCCAGGCCCGGGACAGCTCCTATGAGCAGTACTTC.